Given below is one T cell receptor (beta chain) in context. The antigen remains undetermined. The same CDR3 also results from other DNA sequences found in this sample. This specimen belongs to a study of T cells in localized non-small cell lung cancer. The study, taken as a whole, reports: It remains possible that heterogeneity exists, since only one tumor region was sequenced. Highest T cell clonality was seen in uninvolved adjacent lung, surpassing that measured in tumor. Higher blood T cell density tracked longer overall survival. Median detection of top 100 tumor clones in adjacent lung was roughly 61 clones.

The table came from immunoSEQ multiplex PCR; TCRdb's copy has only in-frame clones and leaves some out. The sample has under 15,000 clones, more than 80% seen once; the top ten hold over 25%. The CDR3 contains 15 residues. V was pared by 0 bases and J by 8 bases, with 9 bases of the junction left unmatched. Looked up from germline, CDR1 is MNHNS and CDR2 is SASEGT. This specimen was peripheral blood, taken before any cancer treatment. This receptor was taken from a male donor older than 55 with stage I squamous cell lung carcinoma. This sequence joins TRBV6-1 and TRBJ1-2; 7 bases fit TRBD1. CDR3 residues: CASSEAQRGRGGYTF. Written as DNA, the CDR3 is TGTGCCAGCAGTGAAGCGCAAAGGGGGCGGGGGGGCTACACCTTC.